The 31 T cell receptor beta chains below come from one sample, sequenced in a study of blood T cell repertoires in COVID-19. Data came from immunoSEQ multiplex PCR; TCRdb stores just in-frame clones and leaves some out. The profile covers about 97,000 clones, with 85% appearing a single time and 1.5% to 2% taken by the ten largest. Sequences were obtained from peripheral blood. The receptors originated from a woman aged 70-85 years with active or convalescent COVID-19.

The rearrangement uses TRBV3-1 (or the pseudogene TRBV3-2) and TRBJ2-3, with 9 nucleotides matching TRBD2. V shed 3 bases and J 5 bases; nucleotides not matched to a gene: 9. CDR3 length: 16 residues. The germline gives CDR1 LGHDT, CDR2 YNNKEL (reference sequence). CDR3 sequence: CASSQERGVRGDTQYF. CDR3 bases: TGTGCCAGCAGCCAGGAGCGGGGGGTACGGGGAGATACGCAGTATTTT.

The chain links TRBV28 to TRBJ1-4; the D gene is possibly TRBD1 (6 bases). The CDR3 consists of 14 residues. The V end was cut by 8 bases, the J end by 3 bases, with 13 bases between. Germline loops: CDR1 MDHEN, CDR2 SYDVKM. The CDR3 here is CASGQQGANEKLFF. The DNA for the CDR3 is TGTGCCAGCGGCCAACAGGGAGCTAATGAAAAACTGTTTTTT.

This clone was counted a single time. V and J are TRBV5-1 and TRBJ2-1; TRBD2 is a possible D gene (6 bases). The V end lost 4 bases, the J end lost 0 bases, and 11 bases lay between the germline ends. The germline V gene has CDR1 SGHRS and CDR2 YFSETQ. The CDR3 is made up of 15 amino acids. The chain's CDR3 is CASSPGTGSYNEQFF. In nucleotides, the CDR3 is TGCGCCAGCAGCCCCGGGACTGGCTCCTACAATGAGCAGTTCTTC.

The CDR3 region has the DNA TGTGCCAGCAGCTTTTTTATCACAGCCTCCGATACGCAGTATTTT. It translates to CASSFFITASDTQYF. This chain connects TRBV7-2 to TRBJ2-3; D uncertain. CDR3 size: 15 residues. Trimming took 3 bases from V and 6 from J, leaving 16 bases between them. Germline V gene sequence: CDR1 SGHTA, CDR2 FQGNSA. Drawing the rest from reference TRBV7-2 and TRBJ2-3, the complete variable domain is GAGVSQSPSNKVTEKGKDVELRCDPISGHTALYWYRQSLGQGLEFLIYFQGNSAPDKSGLPSDRFSAERTGGSVSTLTIQRTQQEDSAVYLCASSFFITASDTQYFGPGTRLTVL.

This chain connects TRBV11-3 to TRBJ2-1, with 8 positions matching TRBD2. Germline V lookup: CDR1 SGHNT, CDR2 YENEEA. The CDR3 contains 16 residues. The V gene end was trimmed by 1 base and the J gene end by 2 bases; junction bases not matched to a gene: 4. The CDR3 sequence: CASSLGGLVAYNEQFF. The CDR3 nucleotides are TGTGCCAGCAGCTTAGGGGGACTAGTGGCCTACAATGAGCAGTTCTTC.

The chain combines TRBV11-2 with TRBJ1-2, with a weak D call TRBD1 (5 bases). CDR1 is SGHAT, CDR2 FQNNGV, per germline. The CDR3 covers 16 residues. V dropped 2 bases and J dropped 6 bases, with 19 bases sitting between them. CDR3: CASSLNLAGTDNGYTF. CDR3 nucleotides: TGTGCCAGCAGCTTAAATCTAGCGGGGACGGATAATGGCTACACCTTC.

This sequence joins TRBV19 and TRBJ1-2; D remains unclear. The CDR3 covers 15 residues. The V gene's germline CDR1 is LNHDA and CDR2 SQIVND (reference sequence). Trimming left V 1 base short and J 6 bases short, with 15 bases between. The CDR3 is CASSIAVAGRNGYTF. For the CDR3, the DNA is TGTGCCAGTAGTATAGCGGTTGCGGGAAGAAATGGCTACACCTTC.

V is TRBV27 and J is TRBJ1-1; D might be TRBD1 (6 bases). The CDR3 consists of 16 residues. Germline assignment: CDR1 MNHEY and CDR2 SMNVEV (reference sequence). Trimming pared 6 bases from V and 4 bases from J, leaving 21 bases between. CDR3 amino acids: CASRVSLQGPGTEAFF. CDR3 nucleotide sequence: TGTGCCAGCAGAGTTTCCTTACAGGGTCCGGGCACTGAAGCTTTCTTT.

This chain joins TRBV6-2 or TRBV6-3 and TRBJ1-1, with a possible D match to TRBD1 (5 bases). V lost 4 bases and J lost 4, with 13 bases in between. This CDR3 has 14 amino acids. The germline CDR1 and CDR2 sequences are MNHEY and SVGEGT. As DNA, the CDR3 is TGTGCCAGCAGTTTTAGGGGCTTTGGCACTGAAGCTTTCTTT. Encoded protein: CASSFRGFGTEAFF.

J is TRBJ2-4 and V is TRBV5-1; D not certain. Deletions cut 5 bases from V and 0 bases from J, with 15 bases between. This CDR3 has 16 amino acids. The germline gives CDR1 SGHRS, CDR2 YFSETQ. The CDR3 DNA is TGCGCCAGCAGTCCCGTCCCGACACTAGCCAAAAACATTCAGTACTTC. It is translated as CASSPVPTLAKNIQYF.

The chain has TRBV24-1 and TRBJ2-3; D is perhaps TRBD2 (7 bases). The V end lost 3 bases, the J end lost 5 bases, and 20 bases lay between the germline ends. CDR3 size: 17 residues. Germline V CDR1 and CDR2: KGHDR, SFDVKD. Here the CDR3 DNA reads TGTGCCACCAGTGATCCTGGGGGGGGCGGCGGAAAAGATACGCAGTATTTT. It is translated as CATSDPGGGGGKDTQYF.

This chain uses TRBV5-4 with TRBJ2-6, with a possible D match to TRBD1 (6 bases). With 4 bases removed from V and 1 base from J, the gap between germline ends came to 15 bases. Per germline, CDR1 SGHNT and CDR2 YYREEE (reference sequence). The length of the CDR3 is 17 residues. CDR3 residues: CASSLTTGRSGANVLTF. The DNA for the CDR3 is TGTGCCAGCAGCCTGACTACAGGGCGATCTGGGGCCAACGTCCTGACTTTC.

To note about this clone: The sample carries other DNA sequences with the same CDR3. The chain joins TRBV3-1 (or the pseudogene TRBV3-2) to TRBJ2-1, with 11 bases that match TRBD2. The CDR3 runs to 15 residues. Germline V CDR1 and CDR2: LGHDT, YNNKEL (reference sequence). Germline trimming cut 4 bases from V and 7 bases from J; bases unmatched to any gene: 6. CDR3 sequence (DNA): TGTGCCAGCAGCCCTTTACTAGCGGGGGATAATGAGCAGTTCTTC. It codes for CASSPLLAGDNEQFF.

The genes are TRBV6-5 and TRBJ1-6; D is possibly TRBD1 (5 bases). Trimming shortened V by 0 bases and J by 9 bases, and 12 bases separated the two germline ends. The V gene's germline CDR1 is MNHEY and CDR2 SVGAGI. This CDR3 is 15 amino acids long. The CDR3 coding sequence is TGTGCCAGCAGTTACTCGGGCAGGGAAGGTTCACCCCTCCACTTT. Amino acids: CASSYSGREGSPLHF.

The chain combines TRBV10-3 with TRBJ1-5; no clear D. Trimming left V 6 bases short and J 2 bases short, with 14 bases between. From germline, CDR1 is ENHRY and CDR2 SYGVKD. The CDR3 runs to 15 residues. CDR3 residues: CAISSGKDGNQPQHF. CDR3 DNA sequence: TGTGCCATCAGCTCCGGGAAAGATGGCAATCAGCCCCAGCATTTT.

The chain has TRBV5-6 and TRBJ1-2, with no clear D. CDR1 is SGHDT, CDR2 YYEEEE, per germline. The CDR3 is 14 residues long. Trimming removed 4 bases from V and 7 bases from J, with 17 bases in between. The CDR3 nucleotides read TGTGCCAGCAGCAAATTACAGTCAGTCCCTGGCTACACCTTC. Amino acids: CASSKLQSVPGYTF.

V and J are TRBV7-6 and TRBJ1-2; TRBD1 agrees at 9 bases. This CDR3 contains 15 residues. V lost 0 bases, J lost 7 bases, and 6 bases stayed unmatched. Per germline, CDR1 SGHVS and CDR2 FNYEAQ. CDR3 amino acids: CASSLAGQGKGGYTF. The CDR3 DNA sequence: TGTGCCAGCAGCTTAGCAGGACAGGGGAAAGGTGGCTACACCTTC.

The chain employs TRBV5-4 and TRBJ1-2; 9 nucleotides match TRBD1. The CDR3 spans 17 residues. The V gene's germline CDR1 is SGHNT and CDR2 YYREEE (reference sequence). V shed 0 bases, J shed 8 bases, and the junction held 14 bases outside the gene matches. CDR3: CASSLGDRVNGIFGYTF. In DNA form, the CDR3 reads TGTGCCAGCAGCTTGGGGGACAGGGTTAACGGGATATTCGGCTACACCTTC.

The chain recombines TRBV19 with TRBJ2-1; 8 bases are shared with TRBD2. Germline V gene lookup returns CDR1 LNHDA and CDR2 SQIVND (reference sequence). V gave up 6 bases and J gave up 0 bases; unmatched junction bases: 7. This CDR3 has 16 amino acids. The CDR3, as DNA: TGTGCCAGTAGCCCGATAGCGGGGAGCTCCTACAATGAGCAGTTCTTC. Amino acid sequence: CASSPIAGSSYNEQFF.

The V and J genes are TRBV27 and TRBJ2-1; TRBD2 aligns across 14 bases. The junction had 4 bases not matched to a gene; V was cut back by 8 bases and J by 7 bases. Germline-derived CDR1 and CDR2 are MNHEY and SMNVEV (reference sequence). The CDR3 contains 14 residues. CDR3 protein: CASGRTSGRNEQFF. The CDR3 DNA follows: TGTGCCAGCGGAAGGACTAGCGGGAGGAATGAGCAGTTCTTC.

The sample holds one count of this clone. The chain's CDR3 is CSASSGRVNEQFF. In nucleotides, the CDR3 is TGCAGCGCCTCTAGCGGGAGAGTAAATGAGCAGTTCTTC. The chain is built from TRBV29-1 and TRBJ2-1; 10 bases match TRBD2. This CDR3 region has 13 residues. Germline V lookup: CDR1 SQVTM, CDR2 ANQGSEA. Trimming took 7 bases from V and 7 from J; bases not matched to a gene: 7.

The CDR3 region is CATSLDRGRRNEQFF. The CDR3 coding sequence is TGTGCCACCAGTCTGGACAGGGGGCGTAGGAATGAGCAGTTCTTC. This sequence joins TRBV24-1 and TRBJ2-1, with TRBD1 matching 11 bases. This CDR3 is 15 amino acids long. Germline-derived CDR1 and CDR2 are KGHDR and SFDVKD. J lost 7 bases, V lost 6 bases, and 7 bases had no gene match.

The chain is built from TRBV19 and TRBJ1-1; D is uncertain. The V gene's germline CDR1 is LNHDA and CDR2 SQIVND (reference sequence). Deletions cut 0 bases from V and 0 bases from J, with 5 bases between. The CDR3 sequence is 14 residues long. This CDR3 is CASSIEELNTEAFF. The CDR3 DNA reads as TGTGCCAGTAGTATAGAGGAGTTGAACACTGAAGCTTTCTTT.

This clone has only one observation. V and J are TRBV7-3 and TRBJ2-1; no firm D call. Germline values: CDR1 SGHTA, CDR2 FQGTGA. The CDR3 is made up of 13 amino acids. Trimming took 3 bases from V and 5 from J, leaving 8 bases between them. The CDR3 loop is CASSLTPNNEQFF. For the CDR3, the DNA is TGTGCCAGCAGCTTGACACCCAACAATGAGCAGTTCTTC. The variable domain in full, completed from reference TRBV7-3 and TRBJ2-1, reads GAGVSQTPSNKVTEKGKYVELRCDPISGHTALYWYRQSLGQGPEFLIYFQGTGAADDSGLPNDRFFAVRPEGSVSTLKIQRTERGDSAVYLCASSLTPNNEQFFGPGTRLTVL.

This chain joins TRBV28 and TRBJ2-1, with a weak D call TRBD2 (7 bases). This CDR3 contains 18 residues. Trimming removed 5 bases at V and 0 bases at J, with 20 bases between. CDR1 and CDR2 from the germline V gene are MDHEN and SYDVKM. The CDR3 sequence is CASSPRGAGAGSYNEQFF. In DNA form, the CDR3 reads TGTGCCAGCAGTCCCAGGGGTGCGGGAGCGGGCTCCTACAATGAGCAGTTCTTC.

The count of this clone is one. The chain couples TRBV19 to TRBJ2-1; TRBD2 matches 9 bases. The germline gives CDR1 LNHDA, CDR2 SQIVND (reference sequence). The CDR3 has 14 residues. V was clipped by 7 bases and J by 5 bases; unmatched bases: 6. CDR3 region: CASNRLAENNEQFF. In DNA, the CDR3 is TGTGCCAGTAACCGACTAGCGGAGAACAATGAGCAGTTCTTC.

This clone was found once. V usage is TRBV18 and J usage is TRBJ1-2; D possibly corresponds to TRBD1 (5 bases). Germline CDR1 reads KGHSH; CDR2 reads LQKENI. V lost 4 bases, J lost 6 bases, and 9 bases lay in between. The CDR3 has 12 residues. As DNA, the CDR3 is TGTGCCAGCTCACTAGTAGGGGATGGCTACACCTTC. Encoded protein: CASSLVGDGYTF. The full variable domain, completed using reference TRBV18 and TRBJ1-2, is NAGVMQNPRHLVRRRGQEARLRCSPMKGHSHVYWYRQLPEEGLKFMVYLQKENIIDESGMPKERFSAEFPKEGPSILRIQQVVRGDSAAYFCASSLVGDGYTFGSGTRLTVV.

The chain is built from TRBV11-2 and TRBJ2-5; TRBD2 aligns across 11 bases. V trimming: 4 bases; J trimming: 5 bases; junction bases outside the gene matches: 9. CDR3 size: 16 residues. CDR1 is SGHAT and CDR2 is FQNNGV in the germline V gene. This CDR3 is CASSSQLAGVGETQYF. DNA of the CDR3: TGTGCCAGCAGCTCGCAACTAGCGGGAGTGGGTGAGACCCAGTACTTC.

The chain carries TRBV5-1 and TRBJ1-3; D is ambiguous. This CDR3 is 16 amino acids long. Deletions cut 2 bases from V and 0 bases from J, with 12 bases between. The germline V gene encodes CDR1 SGHRS and CDR2 YFSETQ. CDR3 bases: TGCGCCAGCAGCTTCAATCTGGGCCCCTCTGGAAACACCATATATTTT. Protein product: CASSFNLGPSGNTIYF. Full variable domain (remainder filled in from reference TRBV5-1 and TRBJ1-3): KAGVTQTPRYLIKTRGQQVTLSCSPISGHRSVSWYQQTPGQGLQFLFEYFSETQRNKGNFPGRFSGRQFSNSRSEMNVSTLELGDSALYLCASSFNLGPSGNTIYFGEGSWLTVV.

This clone was found once. The chain recombines TRBV7-2 with TRBJ1-2; perhaps TRBD1 as D (5 bases). Looked up from germline, CDR1 is SGHTA and CDR2 is FQGNSA. This CDR3 is built from 13 residues. V was clipped by 5 bases and J by 3 bases, with 10 bases between them. The CDR3 DNA reads as TGTGCCAGCAGCACGGACATCTACTATGGCTACACCTTC. Amino acid sequence: CASSTDIYYGYTF.

V is TRBV27 and J is TRBJ2-3, with a tentative D call TRBD1 (5 bases). The germline V gene has CDR1 MNHEY and CDR2 SMNVEV (reference sequence). The CDR3 is made up of 13 amino acids. V lost 4 bases and J 3 bases, leaving 8 bases between the germline ends. CDR3 sequence reads: CASSSKGTDTQYF. The DNA of the CDR3 is TGTGCCAGCAGTTCCAAGGGGACAGATACGCAGTATTTT.